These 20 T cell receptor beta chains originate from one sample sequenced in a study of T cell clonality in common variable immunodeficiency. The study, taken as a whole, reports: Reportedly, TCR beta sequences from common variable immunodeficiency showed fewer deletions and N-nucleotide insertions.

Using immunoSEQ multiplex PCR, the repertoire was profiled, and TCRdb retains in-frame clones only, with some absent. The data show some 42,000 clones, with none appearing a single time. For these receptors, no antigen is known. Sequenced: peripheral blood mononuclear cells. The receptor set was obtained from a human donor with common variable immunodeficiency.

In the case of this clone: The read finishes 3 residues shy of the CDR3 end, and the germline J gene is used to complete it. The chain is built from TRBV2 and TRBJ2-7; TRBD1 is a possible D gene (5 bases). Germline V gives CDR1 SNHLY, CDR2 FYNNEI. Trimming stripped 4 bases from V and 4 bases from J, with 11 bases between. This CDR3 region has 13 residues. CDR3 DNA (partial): TGTGCCAGCAGTGGGATGCAGGGATACGAG. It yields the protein CASSGMQGYE. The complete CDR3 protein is CASSGMQGYEQYF.

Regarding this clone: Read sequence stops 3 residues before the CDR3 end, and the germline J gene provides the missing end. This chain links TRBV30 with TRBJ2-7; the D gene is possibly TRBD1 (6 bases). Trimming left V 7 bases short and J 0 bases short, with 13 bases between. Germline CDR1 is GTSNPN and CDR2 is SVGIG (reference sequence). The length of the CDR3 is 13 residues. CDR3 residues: CASSGTYSYEQYF. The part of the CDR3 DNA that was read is TGTGCCTCCTCCGGGACATACTCCTACGAG. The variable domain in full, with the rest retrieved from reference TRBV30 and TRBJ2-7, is SQTIHQWPATLVQPVGSPLSLECTVEGTSNPNLYWYRQAAGRGLQLLFYSVGIGQISSEVPQNLSASRPQDRQFILSSKKLLLSDSGFYLCASSGTYSYEQYFGPGTRLTVT.

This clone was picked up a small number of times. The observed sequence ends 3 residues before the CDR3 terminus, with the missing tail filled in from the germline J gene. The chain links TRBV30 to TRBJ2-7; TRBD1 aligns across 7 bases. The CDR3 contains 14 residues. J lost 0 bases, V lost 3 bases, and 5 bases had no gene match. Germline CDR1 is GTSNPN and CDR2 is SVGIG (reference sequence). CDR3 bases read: TGTGCCTGGAGGGGACAGAGGAGCTCCTACGAG. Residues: CAWRGQRSSYE. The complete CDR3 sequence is CAWRGQRSSYEQYF.

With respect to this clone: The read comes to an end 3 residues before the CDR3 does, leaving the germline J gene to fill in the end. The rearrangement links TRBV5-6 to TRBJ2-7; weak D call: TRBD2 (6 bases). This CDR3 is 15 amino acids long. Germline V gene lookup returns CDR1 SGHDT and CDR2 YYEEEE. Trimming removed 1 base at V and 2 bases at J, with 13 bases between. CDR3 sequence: CASSLYRDFAYEQYF. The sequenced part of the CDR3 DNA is TGTGCCAGCAGCTTGTACCGGGACTTCGCCTACGAG.

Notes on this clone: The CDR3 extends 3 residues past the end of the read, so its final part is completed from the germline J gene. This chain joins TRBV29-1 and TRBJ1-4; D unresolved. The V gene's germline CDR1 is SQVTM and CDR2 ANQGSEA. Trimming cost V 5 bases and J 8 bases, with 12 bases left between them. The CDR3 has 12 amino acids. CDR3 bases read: TGCAGCGTTCGGCCTTCGGGGGAAAAA. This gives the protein CSVRPSGEK. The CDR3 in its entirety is CSVRPSGEKLFF. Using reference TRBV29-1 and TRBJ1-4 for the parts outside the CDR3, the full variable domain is SAVISQKPSRDICQRGTSLTIQCQVDSQVTMMFWYRQQPGQSLTLIATANQGSEATYESGFVIDKFPISRPNLTFSTLTVSNMSPEDSSIYLCSVRPSGEKLFFGSGTQLSVL.

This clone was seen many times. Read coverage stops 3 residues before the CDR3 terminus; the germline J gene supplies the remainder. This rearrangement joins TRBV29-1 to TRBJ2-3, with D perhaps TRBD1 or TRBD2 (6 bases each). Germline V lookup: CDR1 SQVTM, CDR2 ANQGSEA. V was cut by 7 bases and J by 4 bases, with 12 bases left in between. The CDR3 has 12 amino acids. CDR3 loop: CSGGTPSDTQYF. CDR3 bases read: TGCAGCGGCGGGACACCATCAGATACG.

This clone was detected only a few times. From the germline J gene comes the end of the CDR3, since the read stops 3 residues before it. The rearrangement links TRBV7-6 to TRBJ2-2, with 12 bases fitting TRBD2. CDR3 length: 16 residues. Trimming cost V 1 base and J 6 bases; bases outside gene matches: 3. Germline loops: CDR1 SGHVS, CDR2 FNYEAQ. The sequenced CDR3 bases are TGTGCCAGCAGCTTAGAGGCTAGCGGGGGGGCCGGGGAG. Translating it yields CASSLEASGGAGE. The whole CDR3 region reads CASSLEASGGAGELFF.

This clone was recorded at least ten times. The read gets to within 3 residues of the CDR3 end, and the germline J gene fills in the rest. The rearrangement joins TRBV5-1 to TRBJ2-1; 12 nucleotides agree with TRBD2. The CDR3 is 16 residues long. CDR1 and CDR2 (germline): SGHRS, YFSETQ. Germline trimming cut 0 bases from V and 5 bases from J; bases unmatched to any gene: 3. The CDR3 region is CASSLASGGADNEQFF. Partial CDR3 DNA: TGCGCCAGCAGCTTGGCTAGCGGGGGGGCTGACAATGAG.

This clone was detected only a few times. The CDR3 DNA, read in part, is TGCGCCAGCAGCTTGGCCGTGACAGGGCCCAATGAAAAA. Translation: CASSLAVTGPNEK. In full, the CDR3 reads CASSLAVTGPNEKLFF. This chain links TRBV5-1 with TRBJ1-4; 7 bases agree with TRBD1. The read gets to within 3 residues of the CDR3 end, and the germline J gene fills in the rest. The V gene end was trimmed by 0 bases and the J gene end by 5 bases; junction bases not matched to a gene: 7. The V gene's germline CDR1 is SGHRS and CDR2 YFSETQ. The CDR3 has 16 residues.

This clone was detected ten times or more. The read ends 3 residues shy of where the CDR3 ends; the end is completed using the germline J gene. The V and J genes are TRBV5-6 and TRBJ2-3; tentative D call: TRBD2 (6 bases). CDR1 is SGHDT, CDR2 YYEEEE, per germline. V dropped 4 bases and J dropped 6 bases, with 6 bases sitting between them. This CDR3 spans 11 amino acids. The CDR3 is CASSRGDTQYF. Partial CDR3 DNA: TGTGCCAGCAGCCGGGGGGATACG.

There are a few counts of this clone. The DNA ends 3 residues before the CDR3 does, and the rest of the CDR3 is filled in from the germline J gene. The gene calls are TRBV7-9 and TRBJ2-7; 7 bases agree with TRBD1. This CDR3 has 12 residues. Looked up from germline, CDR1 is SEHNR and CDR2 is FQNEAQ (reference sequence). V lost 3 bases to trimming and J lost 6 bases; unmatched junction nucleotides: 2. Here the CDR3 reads CASSLGTVEQYF. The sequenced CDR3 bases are TGTGCCAGCAGCTTGGGGACAGTCGAG.

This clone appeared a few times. The CDR3 here is CASSSSGSGGYTF. The sequenced part of the CDR3 DNA is TGTGCCAGCAGCTCCTCAGGATCTGGCGGC. V and J are TRBV7-9 and TRBJ1-2; D ambiguous. Sequencing ends 3 residues short of the CDR3 end; the germline J gene provides the rest. The germline gives CDR1 SEHNR, CDR2 FQNEAQ (reference sequence). The CDR3 totals 13 residues.

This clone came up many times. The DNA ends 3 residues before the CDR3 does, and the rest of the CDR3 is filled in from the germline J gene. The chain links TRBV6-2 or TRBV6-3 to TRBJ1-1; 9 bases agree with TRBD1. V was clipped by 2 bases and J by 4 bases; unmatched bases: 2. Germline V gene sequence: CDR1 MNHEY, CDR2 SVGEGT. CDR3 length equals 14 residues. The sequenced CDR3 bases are TGTGCCAGCAGTTACCGGGGACAGGGCACTGAA. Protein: CASSYRGQGTE. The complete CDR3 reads CASSYRGQGTEAFF.

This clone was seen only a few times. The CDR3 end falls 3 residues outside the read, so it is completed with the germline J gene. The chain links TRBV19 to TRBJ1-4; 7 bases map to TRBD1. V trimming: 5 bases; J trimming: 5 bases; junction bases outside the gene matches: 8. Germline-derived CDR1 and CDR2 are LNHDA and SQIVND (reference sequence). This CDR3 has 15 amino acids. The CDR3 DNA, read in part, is TGTGCCAGTAGTGGGAGGGGGACAGCGAATGAAAAA. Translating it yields CASSGRGTANEK. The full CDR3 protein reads CASSGRGTANEKLFF.

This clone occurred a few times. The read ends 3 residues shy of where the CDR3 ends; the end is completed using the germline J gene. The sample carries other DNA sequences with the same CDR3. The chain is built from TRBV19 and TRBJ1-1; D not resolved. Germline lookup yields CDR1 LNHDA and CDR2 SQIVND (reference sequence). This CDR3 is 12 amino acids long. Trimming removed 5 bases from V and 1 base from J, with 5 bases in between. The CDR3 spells CASSHRNTEAFF. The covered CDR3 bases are TGTGCCAGTAGTCACAGGAACACTGAA.

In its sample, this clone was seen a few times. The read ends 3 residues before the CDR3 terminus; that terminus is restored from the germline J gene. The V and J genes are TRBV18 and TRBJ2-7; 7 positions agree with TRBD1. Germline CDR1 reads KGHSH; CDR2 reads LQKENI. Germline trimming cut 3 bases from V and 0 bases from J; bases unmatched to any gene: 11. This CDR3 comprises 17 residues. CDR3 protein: CASSPADRAFSSYEQYF. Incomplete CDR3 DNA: TGTGCCAGCTCACCTGCCGACAGGGCTTTCAGCTCCTACGAG. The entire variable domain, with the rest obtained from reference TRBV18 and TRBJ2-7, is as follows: NAGVMQNPRHLVRRRGQEARLRCSPMKGHSHVYWYRQLPEEGLKFMVYLQKENIIDESGMPKERFSAEFPKEGPSILRIQQVVRGDSAAYFCASSPADRAFSSYEQYFGPGTRLTVT.

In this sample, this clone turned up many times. The part of the CDR3 DNA that was read is TGCGCCAGCAGCTCGACTAGCGGGGTAGAGACC. It codes for CASSSTSGVET. The CDR3 as a whole reads CASSSTSGVETQYF. The chain uses TRBV5-1 and TRBJ2-5; 11 bases map to TRBD2. The CDR3 end falls 3 residues outside the read, so it is completed with the germline J gene. J was trimmed by 4 bases and V by 3 bases; bases with no gene match: 2. Germline V gives CDR1 SGHRS, CDR2 YFSETQ. The CDR3 covers 14 residues.

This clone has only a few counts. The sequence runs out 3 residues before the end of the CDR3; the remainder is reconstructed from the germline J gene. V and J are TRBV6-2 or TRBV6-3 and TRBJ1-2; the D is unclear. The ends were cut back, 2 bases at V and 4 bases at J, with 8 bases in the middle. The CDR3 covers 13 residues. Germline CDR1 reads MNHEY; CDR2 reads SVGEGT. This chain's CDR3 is CASSYADIYGYTF. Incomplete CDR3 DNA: TGTGCCAGCAGTTACGCCGACATCTATGGC.

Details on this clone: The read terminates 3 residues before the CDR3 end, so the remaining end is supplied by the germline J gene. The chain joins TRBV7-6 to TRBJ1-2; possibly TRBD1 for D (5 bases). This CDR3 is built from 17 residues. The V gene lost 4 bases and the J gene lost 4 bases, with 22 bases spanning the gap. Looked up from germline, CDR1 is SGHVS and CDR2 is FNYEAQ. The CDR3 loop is CASSYGGDGLGGYGYTF. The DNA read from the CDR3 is TGTGCCAGCAGCTACGGCGGGGACGGCCTCGGGGGCTATGGC.

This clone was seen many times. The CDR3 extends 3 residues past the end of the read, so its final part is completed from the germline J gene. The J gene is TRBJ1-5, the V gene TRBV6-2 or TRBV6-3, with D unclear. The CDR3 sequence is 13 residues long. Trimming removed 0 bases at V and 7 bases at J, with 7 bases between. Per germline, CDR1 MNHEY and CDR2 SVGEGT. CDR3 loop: CASSYSMRQPQHF. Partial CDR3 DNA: TGTGCCAGCAGTTACTCGATGCGCCAGCCC.